This T cell receptor (beta chain) was identified in a study of blood T cell repertoires in COVID-19 (dated by TCRdb to 2020 to 2021). Describing the broader study: Collaborator samples came from the United States, Italy and Spain and covered acute and convalescent phases of COVID-19. The samples were drawn from two sources: the first 160 participants of the ongoing ImmuneRACE study, and fewer than 1,500 subjects contributed by 6 global collaborators. HLA class I and class II types, where available, came from metadata supplied by the sample provider rather than from assay-based typing. A freely available public database, intended as a resource for researchers studying the immune response to SARS-CoV-2, is where the repertoires were released. The prospective study material was composed of cDNA or gDNA derived from T cells, B-cell-depleted T cells, or PBMCs. Sample metadata almost always included a de-identified subject ID, COVID-19 status, age in years and sex. Subjects who had been exposed to COVID-19, were actively infected with it, or had recovered from it provided the deeply sampled blood TCRbeta repertoires that made up the dataset.

Overall study outcomes, separate from this receptor: The amount of clinical and demographic metadata varied by source and participant and was provided uncurated.

Notes on this clone: No cognate antigen has been identified for it. Base-call qualities are not available, and no considerably larger clone is one nucleotide away.

Whole blood was collected in K2EDTA tubes by collaborating institutions according to the institutions' own protocols. For TCRbeta analysis, collaborators shipped samples as frozen whole blood, isolated PBMCs, or DNA extracted from either of those sample types. The CDR3, cysteine through phenylalanine, is 12 amino acids long. Only the CDR3 part of the read is kept: 36 bases, read in frame from the first base. From a lookup of the germline V gene, CDR1 and CDR2 are WSHSY and SAAADI. The junction shows trimming of 3 bases on V and 8 bases on J, plus 8 bases between the germline ends. TCRbeta CDR3 regions were amplified from genomic DNA by means of the immunoSEQ Assay, a bias-controlled multiplex PCR. For the original study's pipeline: The number of nucleated cells in each sample was estimated from the amplification of reference gene primers within the assay. Sequence reads were collapsed and filtered to measure the absolute abundance of every unique TCRbeta CDR3 rearrangement. Productive Simpson clonality was computed per sample as the square root of Simpson's diversity index over productive rearrangements. Entries here come from immuneACCESS through TCRdb and include only in-frame sequences with V and J called. Some clones fail to appear in such tables; in the studies checked, an unresolved V gene covers under half of the shortfall, and the cause of the remainder is unknown. That table furnishes V, J and clone size, whereas the DNA furnished D and trimming. The sample table records a few hundred thousand clones; 70% to 90% of these occur just once. The top ten clones comprise about 1% of the sample.

Sequencing was performed on peripheral blood. The receptor's source is a man aged 40-49 years with acute or convalescent COVID-19. The chain links TRBV10-2 with TRBJ1-5; no D gene call is confident. The nucleotide sequence is TGCGCCAGCAGTGATTACAGAGAGCCCCAGCATTTT. The resulting protein is CASSDYREPQHF.